Below are 7 T cell receptor beta chains sequenced from a single sample in a study of blood T cell repertoires in COVID-19. The protocol was immunoSEQ multiplex PCR, while the TCRdb copy is restricted to in-frame clones and leaves out a portion. The profile shows around 300,000 clones, approximately 90% of them singletons. Sequenced: PBMCs or T cells enriched from blood (not recorded which). Every receptor here comes from a woman between 45 and 60 years old who had recovered from COVID-19.

This sequence joins TRBV19 and TRBJ1-3; TRBD1 is a possible D gene (6 bases). The V end was cut by 5 bases, the J end by 0 bases, with 11 bases between. The CDR3 is made up of 15 amino acids. CDR1 LNHDA and CDR2 SQIVND come from the germline V gene (reference sequence). The CDR3 DNA sequence: TGTGCCAGTAGTCCGCTGGACAGCTCTGGAAACACCATATATTTT. It codes for CASSPLDSSGNTIYF.

V is TRBV27 and J is TRBJ2-1, with 7 nucleotides matching TRBD2. Per germline, CDR1 MNHEY and CDR2 SMNVEV (reference sequence). The CDR3 has 15 amino acids. V shed 1 base and J 5 bases; nucleotides not matched to a gene: 5. The CDR3, as DNA: TGTGCCAGCAGTTTATTGAGGGAGGGTGACAATGAGCAGTTCTTC. It codes for CASSLLREGDNEQFF.

J is TRBJ1-5 and V is TRBV19, with no clear D. Germline CDR1 reads LNHDA; CDR2 reads SQIVND (reference sequence). The CDR3 consists of 14 residues. V lost 8 bases, J lost 7 bases, and 18 bases lay in between. CDR3 region: CASQLTNRGQPQHF. The CDR3 nucleotides read TGTGCCAGTCAATTAACAAATCGGGGACAGCCCCAGCATTTT.

Note on this clone: The sample has other DNA sequences that encode this CDR3 too. This chain joins TRBV2 and TRBJ2-1; D gene uncertain. This CDR3 comprises 16 residues. Trimming left V 3 bases short and J 1 base short, with 13 bases between. In germline, CDR1 is SNHLY, CDR2 FYNNEI. Here the CDR3 DNA reads TGTGCCAGCAGTGATCTAGGTGCTAGTTCCTACAATGAGCAGTTCTTC. This codes for CASSDLGASSYNEQFF.

The chain links TRBV5-6 to TRBJ2-1, with TRBD2 matching 13 bases. Germline V gene data show CDR1 as SGHDT and CDR2 as YYEEEE. The CDR3 is 16 amino acids. After removal of 3 bases from V and 6 bases from J, the junction contained 6 bases not matched to a gene. The CDR3 DNA reads TGTGCCAGCAGCTGGAGACTAGCGGGAGGTCTCAATGAGCAGTTCTTC. Residues: CASSWRLAGGLNEQFF.

The table lists this clone with a few counts. J is TRBJ2-1 and V is TRBV11-2; possible D gene TRBD1, 6 bases. This CDR3 spans 14 amino acids. Germline assignment: CDR1 SGHAT and CDR2 FQNNGV. Trimming left V 0 bases short and J 7 bases short, with 10 bases between. The CDR3 here is CASSLDGTPNEQFF. In DNA, the CDR3 is TGTGCCAGCAGCTTAGATGGGACACCGAATGAGCAGTTCTTC. Full variable domain (outside the CDR3, taken from reference TRBV11-2 and TRBJ2-1): EAGVAQSPRYKIIEKRQSVAFWCNPISGHATLYWYQQILGQGPKLLIQFQNNGVVDDSQLPKDRFSAERLKGVDSTLKIQPAKLEDSAVYLCASSLDGTPNEQFFGPGTRLTVL.

The rearrangement joins TRBV28 to TRBJ1-1; D is undetermined. The germline gives CDR1 MDHEN, CDR2 SYDVKM. CDR3 length: 13 amino acids. Trimming cost V 10 bases and J 1 base, with 13 bases left between them. The CDR3 nucleotides are TGTGCCACCTCCCCCCGACAGAACACTGAAGCTTTCTTT. Its translation: CATSPRQNTEAFF. The variable domain in full, with the rest retrieved from reference TRBV28 and TRBJ1-1, is DVKVTQSSRYLVKRTGEKVFLECVQDMDHENMFWYRQDPGLGLRLIYFSYDVKMKEKGDIPEGYSVSREKKERFSLILESASTNQTSMYLCATSPRQNTEAFFGQGTRLTVV.